This T cell receptor (beta chain) appears in the sequencing data of a study of T cell repertoires in aging, cancer and after chemotherapy. Amplification of TCR beta used genomic DNA extracted from peripheral blood. TRB rearrangements spanning V, D and J were amplified using mixed TRB-A/B primers. TCRdb independently ran MiXCR on the multiplex PCR reads; one entry per CDR3 protein. The profile covers 13,000 or so distinct CDR3 sequences, with 25% appearing a single time and 45% to 50% taken by the ten largest. V lost 6 bases to trimming and J lost 4 bases; unmatched junction nucleotides: 12. CDR1 is MNHEY, CDR2 SMNVEV, per germline (reference sequence). The CDR3 has 16 residues.

This chain joins TRBV27 and TRBJ2-3, with TRBD1 identical over 8 bases. This clonotype originated in a human donor in good health. The sample consisted of blood. The CDR3 protein is CASSSPRDRFADTQYF. The CDR3 DNA follows: TGTGCCAGCAGCTCGCCCCGGGACAGGTTTGCAGATACGCAGTATTTT.